This T cell receptor (beta chain) comes out of a study of T cell changes during pregnancy in multiple sclerosis. The protocol was immunoSEQ multiplex PCR, while the TCRdb copy is restricted to in-frame clones and leaves out a portion. The sample lists approximately 120,000 clones, about 96% occurring once. This CDR3 comprises 12 residues. Germline-derived CDR1 and CDR2 are MNHNY and SVGAGI (reference sequence). Trimming took 6 bases from V and 7 from J, leaving 12 bases between them. The gene calls are TRBV6-6 and TRBJ1-2, with a tentative D call TRBD1 (6 bases). This TCR derives from a female donor with multiple sclerosis, enrolled in a pregnancy study. Here the sequenced sample was peripheral blood, taken after pregnancy. The chain's CDR3 is CASRPGDGGYTF. The CDR3 nucleotides read TGTGCCAGCAGGCCAGGGGACGGTGGCTACACCTTC.